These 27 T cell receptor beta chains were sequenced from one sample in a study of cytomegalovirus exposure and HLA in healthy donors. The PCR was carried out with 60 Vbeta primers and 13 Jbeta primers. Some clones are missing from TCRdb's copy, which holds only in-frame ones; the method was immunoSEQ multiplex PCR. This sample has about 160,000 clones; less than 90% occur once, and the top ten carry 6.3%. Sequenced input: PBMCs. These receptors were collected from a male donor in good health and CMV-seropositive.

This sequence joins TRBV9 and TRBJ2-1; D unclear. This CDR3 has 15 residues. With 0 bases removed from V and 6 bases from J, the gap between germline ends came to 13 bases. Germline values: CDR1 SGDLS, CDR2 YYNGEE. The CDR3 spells CASSVVFGGFNEQFF. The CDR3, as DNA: TGTGCCAGCAGCGTAGTATTCGGCGGCTTCAATGAGCAGTTCTTC.

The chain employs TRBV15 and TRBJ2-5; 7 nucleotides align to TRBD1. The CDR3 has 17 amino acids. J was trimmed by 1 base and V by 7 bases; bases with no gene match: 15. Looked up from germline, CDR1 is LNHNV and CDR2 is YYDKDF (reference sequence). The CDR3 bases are TGTGCCACCATAACCCTCGGGCAGGGGGTCCTCCAAGAGACCCAGTACTTC. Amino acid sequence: CATITLGQGVLQETQYF.

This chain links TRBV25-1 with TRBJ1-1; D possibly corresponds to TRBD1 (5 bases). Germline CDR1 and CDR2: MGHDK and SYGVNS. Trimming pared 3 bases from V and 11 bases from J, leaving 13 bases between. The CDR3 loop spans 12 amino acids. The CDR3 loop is CASSDQGTVAFF. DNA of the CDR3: TGTGCCAGCAGTGATCAGGGAACAGTGGCTTTCTTT.

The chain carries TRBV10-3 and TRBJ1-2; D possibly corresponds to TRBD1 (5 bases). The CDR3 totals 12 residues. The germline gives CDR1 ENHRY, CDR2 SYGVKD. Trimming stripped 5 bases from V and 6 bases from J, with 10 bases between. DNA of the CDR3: TGTGCCATCAGTCGGGGCGGGGATGGCTACACCTTC. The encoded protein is CAISRGGDGYTF.

The DNA of the CDR3 is TGTGCCAGCAGAGGACTAGCGGGAGGGAACACCGGGGAGCTGTTTTTT. Translated, it gives CASRGLAGGNTGELFF. This chain uses TRBV9 with TRBJ2-2; 14 bases fit TRBD2. V lost 5 bases to trimming and J lost 1 base; unmatched junction nucleotides: 1. Per the germline V gene, CDR1 is SGDLS and CDR2 is YYNGEE. CDR3 size: 16 residues.

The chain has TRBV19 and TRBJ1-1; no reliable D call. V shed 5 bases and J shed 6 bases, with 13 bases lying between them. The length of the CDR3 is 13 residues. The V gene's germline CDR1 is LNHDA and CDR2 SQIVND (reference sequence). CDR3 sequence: CASSHPVSPEAFF. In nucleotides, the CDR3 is TGTGCCAGTAGTCATCCCGTTAGCCCTGAAGCTTTCTTT.

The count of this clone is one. CDR3 amino acids: CAWSVPVNTIYF. The CDR3 nucleotides read TGTGCCTGGAGTGTACCAGTTAACACCATATATTTT. V usage is TRBV30 and J usage is TRBJ1-3; D unclear. V shed 0 bases and J shed 7 bases, with 7 bases lying between them. The CDR3 totals 12 residues. Germline-derived CDR1 and CDR2 are GTSNPN and SVGIG (reference sequence).

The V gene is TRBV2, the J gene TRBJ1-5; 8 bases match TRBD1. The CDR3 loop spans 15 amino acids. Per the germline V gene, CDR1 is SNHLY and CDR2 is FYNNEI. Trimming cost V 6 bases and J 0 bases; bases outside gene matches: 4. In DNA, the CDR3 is TGTGCCAGCAGAAGGGACAGGACTAGCAATCAGCCCCAGCATTTT. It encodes CASRRDRTSNQPQHF. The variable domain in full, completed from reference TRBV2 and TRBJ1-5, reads EPEVTQTPSHQVTQMGQEVILRCVPISNHLYFYWYRQILGQKVEFLVSFYNNEISEKSEIFDDQFSVERPDGSNFTLKIRSTKLEDSAMYFCASRRDRTSNQPQHFGDGTRLSIL.

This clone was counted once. The CDR3 spells CASPPRGQGAGNTEAFF. DNA for the CDR3: TGTGCCAGCCCTCCTAGGGGACAGGGGGCTGGGAACACTGAAGCTTTCTTT. The chain recombines TRBV28 with TRBJ1-1; 12 positions match TRBD1. Germline trimming cut 8 bases from V and 1 base from J; bases unmatched to any gene: 11. The germline CDR1 and CDR2 sequences are MDHEN and SYDVKM. This CDR3 is built from 17 residues.

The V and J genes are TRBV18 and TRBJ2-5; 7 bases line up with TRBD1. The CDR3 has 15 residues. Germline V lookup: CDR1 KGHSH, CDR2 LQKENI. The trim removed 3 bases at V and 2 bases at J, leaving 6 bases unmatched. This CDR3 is CASSPRTGVQETQYF. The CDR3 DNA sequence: TGTGCCAGCTCACCGAGGACAGGAGTACAAGAGACCCAGTACTTC.

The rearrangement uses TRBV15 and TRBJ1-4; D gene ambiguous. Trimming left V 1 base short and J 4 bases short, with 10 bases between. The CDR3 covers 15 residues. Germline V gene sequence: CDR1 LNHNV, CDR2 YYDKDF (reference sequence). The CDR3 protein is CATSRVGSINEKLFF. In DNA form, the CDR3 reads TGTGCCACCAGCAGAGTTGGCAGTATTAATGAAAAACTGTTTTTT. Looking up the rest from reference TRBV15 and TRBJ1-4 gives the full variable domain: DAMVIQNPRYQVTQFGKPVTLSCSQTLNHNVMYWYQQKSSQAPKLLFHYYDKDFNNEADTPDNFQSRRPNTSFCFLDIRSPGLGDTAMYLCATSRVGSINEKLFFGSGTQLSVL.

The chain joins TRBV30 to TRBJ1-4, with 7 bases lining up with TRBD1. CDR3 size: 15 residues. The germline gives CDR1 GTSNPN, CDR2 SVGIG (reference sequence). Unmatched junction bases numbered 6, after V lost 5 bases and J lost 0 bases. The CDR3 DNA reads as TGTGCCTGGTCCCTTACAGGGGCAACTAATGAAAAACTGTTTTTT. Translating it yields CAWSLTGATNEKLFF.

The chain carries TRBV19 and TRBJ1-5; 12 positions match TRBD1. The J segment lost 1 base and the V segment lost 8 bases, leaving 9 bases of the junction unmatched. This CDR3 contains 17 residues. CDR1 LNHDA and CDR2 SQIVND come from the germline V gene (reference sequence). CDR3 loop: CASGTGGAKVSNQPQHF. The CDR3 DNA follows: TGTGCCAGTGGGACAGGGGGCGCAAAGGTCAGCAATCAGCCCCAGCATTTT.

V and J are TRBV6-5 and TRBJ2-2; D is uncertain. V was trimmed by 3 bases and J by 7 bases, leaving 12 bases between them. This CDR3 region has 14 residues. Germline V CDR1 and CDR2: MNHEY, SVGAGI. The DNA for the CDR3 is TGTGCCAGCAGTTATACGGTTCGCGTCGGGGAGCTGTTTTTT. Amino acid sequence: CASSYTVRVGELFF.

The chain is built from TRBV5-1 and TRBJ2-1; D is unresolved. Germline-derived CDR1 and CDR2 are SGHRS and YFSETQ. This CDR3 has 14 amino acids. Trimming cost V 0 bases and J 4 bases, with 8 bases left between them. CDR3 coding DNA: TGCGCCAGCAGCTTGGGTCGTCAGTACAATGAGCAGTTCTTC. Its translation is CASSLGRQYNEQFF.

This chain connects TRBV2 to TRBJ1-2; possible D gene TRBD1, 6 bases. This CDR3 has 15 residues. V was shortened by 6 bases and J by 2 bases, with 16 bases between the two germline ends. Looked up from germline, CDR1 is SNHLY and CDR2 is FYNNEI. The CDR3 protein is CASRRGWMGNYGYTF. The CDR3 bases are TGTGCCAGCAGGAGGGGGTGGATGGGAAACTATGGCTACACCTTC.

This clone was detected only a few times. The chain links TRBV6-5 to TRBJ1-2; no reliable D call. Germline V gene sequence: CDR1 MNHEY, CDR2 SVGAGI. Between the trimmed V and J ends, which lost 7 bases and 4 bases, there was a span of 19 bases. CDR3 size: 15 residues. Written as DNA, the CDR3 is TGTGCCAGCACCCCTAAATCAGGTCGTTTCTATGGCTACACCTTC. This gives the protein CASTPKSGRFYGYTF.

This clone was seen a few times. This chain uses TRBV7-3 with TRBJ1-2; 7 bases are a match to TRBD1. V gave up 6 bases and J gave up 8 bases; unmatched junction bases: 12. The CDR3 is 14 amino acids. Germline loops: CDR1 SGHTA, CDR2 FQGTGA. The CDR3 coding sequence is TGTGCCAGCAGACCGGGGACAGTTTGTTGGGGCTACACCTTC. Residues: CASRPGTVCWGYTF.

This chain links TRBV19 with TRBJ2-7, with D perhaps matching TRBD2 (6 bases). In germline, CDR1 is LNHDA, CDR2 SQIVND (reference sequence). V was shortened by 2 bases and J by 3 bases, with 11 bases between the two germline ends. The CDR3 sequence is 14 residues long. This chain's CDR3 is CASSIQRAGYEQYF. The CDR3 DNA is TGTGCCAGTAGTATACAGCGGGCCGGCTACGAGCAGTACTTC.

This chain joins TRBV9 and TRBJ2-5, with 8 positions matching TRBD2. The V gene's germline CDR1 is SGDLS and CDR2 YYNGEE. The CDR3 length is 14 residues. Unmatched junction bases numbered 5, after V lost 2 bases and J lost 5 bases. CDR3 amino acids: CASSVASGWETQYF. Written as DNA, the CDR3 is TGTGCCAGCAGCGTTGCTAGCGGGTGGGAGACCCAGTACTTC.

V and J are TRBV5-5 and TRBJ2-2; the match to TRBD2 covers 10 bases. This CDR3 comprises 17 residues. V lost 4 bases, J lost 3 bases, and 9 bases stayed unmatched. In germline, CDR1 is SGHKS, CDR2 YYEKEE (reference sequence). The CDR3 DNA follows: TGTGCCAGCAGCCAGCCCCCCCTAGCGGGAGACACCGGGGAGCTGTTTTTT. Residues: CASSQPPLAGDTGELFF. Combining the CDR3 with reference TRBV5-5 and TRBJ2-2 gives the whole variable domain DAGVTQSPTHLIKTRGQQVTLRCSPISGHKSVSWYQQVLGQGPQFIFQYYEKEERGRGNFPDRFSARQFPNYSSELNVNALLLGDSALYLCASSQPPLAGDTGELFFGEGSRLTVL.

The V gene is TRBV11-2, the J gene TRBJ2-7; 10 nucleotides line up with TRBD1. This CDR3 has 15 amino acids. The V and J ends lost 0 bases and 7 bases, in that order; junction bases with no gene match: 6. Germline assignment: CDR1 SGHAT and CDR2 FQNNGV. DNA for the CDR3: TGTGCCAGCAGCTTAGATGGGACAGGGGTCGGAGAGCAGTACTTC. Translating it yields CASSLDGTGVGEQYF.

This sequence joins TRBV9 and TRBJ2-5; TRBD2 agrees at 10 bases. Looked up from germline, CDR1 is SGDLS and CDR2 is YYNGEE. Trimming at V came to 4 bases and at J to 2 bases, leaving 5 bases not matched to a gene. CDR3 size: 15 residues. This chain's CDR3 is CASSIGLAEQETQYF. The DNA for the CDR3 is TGTGCCAGCAGCATCGGACTAGCGGAACAAGAGACCCAGTACTTC. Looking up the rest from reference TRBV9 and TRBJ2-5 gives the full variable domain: DSGVTQTPKHLITATGQRVTLRCSPRSGDLSVYWYQQSLDQGLQFLIQYYNGEERAKGNILERFSAQQFPDLHSELNLSSLELGDSALYFCASSIGLAEQETQYFGPGTRLLVL.

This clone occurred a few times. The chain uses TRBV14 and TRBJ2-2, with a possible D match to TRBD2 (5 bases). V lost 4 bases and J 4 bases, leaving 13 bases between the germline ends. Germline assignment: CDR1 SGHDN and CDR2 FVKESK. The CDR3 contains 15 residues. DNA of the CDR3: TGTGCCAGCAGCCCCGGATGGGAGTCCACCGGGGAGCTGTTTTTT. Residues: CASSPGWESTGELFF.

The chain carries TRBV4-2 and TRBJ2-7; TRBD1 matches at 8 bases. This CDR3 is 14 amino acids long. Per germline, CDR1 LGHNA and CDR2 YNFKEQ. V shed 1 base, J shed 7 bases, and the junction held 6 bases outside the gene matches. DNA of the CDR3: TGTGCCAGCAGCCAAGGGACAGGGTCGAGAGAGCAGTACTTC. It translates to CASSQGTGSREQYF.

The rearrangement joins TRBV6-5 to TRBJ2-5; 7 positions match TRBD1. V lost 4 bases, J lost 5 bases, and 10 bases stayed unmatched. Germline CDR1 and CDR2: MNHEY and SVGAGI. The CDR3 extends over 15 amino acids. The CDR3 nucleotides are TGTGCCAGCAGTTTCAGACACAGGGGACGGGAGACCCAGTACTTC. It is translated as CASSFRHRGRETQYF.

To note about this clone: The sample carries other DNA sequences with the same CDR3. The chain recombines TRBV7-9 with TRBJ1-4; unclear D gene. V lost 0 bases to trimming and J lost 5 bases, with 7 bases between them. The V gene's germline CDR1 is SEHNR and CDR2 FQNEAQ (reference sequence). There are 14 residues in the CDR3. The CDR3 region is CASSLAGGNEKLFF. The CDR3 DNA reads TGTGCCAGCAGCTTAGCCGGCGGGAATGAAAAACTGTTTTTT.